The entry below describes one TCR beta chain. The data were taken from a study of identical twins. MiXCR, applied by TCRdb to the 5' RACE reads, yields one record per CDR3 protein. The data hold fewer than 500,000 distinct CDR3 sequences, with less than 25% observed a single time. The V gene's germline CDR1 is MNHEY and CDR2 SMNVEV (reference sequence). This CDR3 is built from 15 residues. J gave up 4 bases and V 8 bases, and 11 bases lay outside the gene matches. These data were likewise used in another study, on T cells expressing NK-cell markers.

The TCR sequence derives from a woman between 18 and 29 years old in good health. V usage is TRBV27 and J usage is TRBJ1-1; the match to TRBD1 covers 9 bases. The source material was CD4+ T cells sorted from blood. The CDR3 spells CASWRQGGSGTEAFF. In nucleotides, the CDR3 is TGTGCCAGCTGGAGACAGGGGGGGTCGGGCACTGAAGCTTTCTTT.